This T cell receptor (beta chain) was recovered during a study of OX40 agonist ivuxolimab in advanced cancers. Notes on the research overall: Ivuxolimab was an agonistic, fully human IgG2 monoclonal antibody directed against OX40 (CD134), a costimulatory receptor. The paper reports the monotherapy dose-escalation portion (N of about 52 patients) of the phase I ivuxolimab trial. In the dose-escalation cohort, nearly 85% of patients were male, and the mean age was 60 years with a range of roughly 20 to 80. Among the roughly 50 dose-escalation patients, approximately 20 had hepatocellular carcinoma, roughly 15 melanoma, 9 renal cell carcinoma and 9 head and neck cancer. Patients were allowed to have had prior anti-PD-1, anti-PD-L1 or anti-CTLA-4 therapy, and approximately 40% of the dose-escalation patients had previously received checkpoint inhibitors. Partial responses occurred in three dose-escalation patients: two with cutaneous melanoma and one with hepatocellular carcinoma. The point of sequencing TCRbeta in the periphery was to test whether ivuxolimab changed TCR sequence diversity and drove clonal T-cell expansion. Intravenous ivuxolimab was administered to patients every 2 weeks at six dose levels: 0.01, 0.1, 0.3, 1.5, 3 and 10 mg/kg. Here is what the overall study found, with its caveats: At doses from 0.1 to 3.0 mg/kg, clonal expansion was seen in both CD4+ and CD8+ blood T cells between baseline and week 6. In partial responders in the 0.1-3.0 mg/kg groups, normalized peripheral clonal expansion was found to be among the lowest, especially among CD8+ T cells. After ivuxolimab, CD8+ T cells had more expanded clones than CD4+ T cells on average. Low levels of normalized T-cell clonal expansion were also seen in some nonresponding patients. The antigen specificity of the clonally expanded peripheral T cells was not determined.

The trial excluded patients who had a history of autoimmune disease or were on systemic immunosuppression. Peripheral blood for TCR sequencing was drawn from every dose cohort at baseline, at cycle 4 day 1 and at cycle 7 day 1. Samples were obtained from an open-label, multicenter, first-in-human phase I dose-escalation trial of ivuxolimab. Adults with locally advanced or metastatic melanoma, renal cell, hepatocellular, or head and neck squamous cell carcinoma were enrolled in the trial. Before TCR sequencing, CD4+ T cells and CD8+ T cells were sorted from peripheral blood as separate populations. Counted from cysteine to phenylalanine, this CDR3 has 17 amino acids. Here the CDR3 DNA is all that survives: 51 bases in frame from base 1. Ends trimmed: V by 5 bases, J by 2 bases; bases unmatched to a gene: 13. CDR1 and CDR2, per the germline V gene (reference sequence), are LNHDA and SQIVND. As to this clone: No antigen is known for it. Base qualities were left out, and no much larger clone turns up one base away.

To sequence the TCRbeta CDR3 region, genomic DNA was isolated from the sorted cells. The immunoSEQ Assay was used to sequence the TCRbeta CDR3 regions. Here the immuneACCESS table is served through TCRdb, limited to in-frame sequences with V and J called. Missing clones are a known gap in these copies; in checked studies unresolved V genes cover under half, and the rest lacks a known reason. Within this sample are 91,000 or so clones, with 94% of them counted one time only. The ten top clones hold about 0.17% of the sample. This TCR came from an adult with an advanced solid tumor such as melanoma, head and neck, liver or kidney cancer. The rearrangement combines TRBV19 with TRBJ2-3, with TRBD1 identical over 7 junction bases. Here the sequenced sample was CD4+ or CD8+ T cells sorted from blood, taken in a trial of the OX40 agonist ivuxolimab. This receptor has the CDR3 CASSRARDSESTDTQYF. The DNA sequence reads TGTGCCAGTAGTCGAGCCCGGGACAGTGAATCCACAGATACGCAGTATTTT.